This T cell receptor beta chain was captured by sequencing in a study of blood T cell repertoires in COVID-19. On the study more broadly: Sources were T cells, B-cell-depleted T cells, or PBMCs; the material itself was cDNA or gDNA.

Regarding this clone: The junction differs from germline at one of its ends, possibly a read error.

Adults between roughly 18 and 89 years of age took part from 20 to 25 US areas. Produced via immunoSEQ multiplex PCR; TCRdb's table is partial and in-frame only. The sample includes approximately 400,000 clones, approximately 90% of them seen just once. Germline V lookup: CDR1 SSHAT, CDR2 FNYEAQ (reference sequence). This CDR3 is built from 15 residues. The rearrangement links TRBV7-7 to TRBJ2-1, with TRBD1 as a possible D gene (5 bases). The receptor's source is a woman under 30 who had recovered from COVID-19. What was sequenced was PBMCs or T cells enriched from blood (not recorded which). The CDR3, as DNA: TGTGCTAGCAGCCCTACAGGTGCTACTTCCAATGAGCAGTTCTTC. Translating gives CASSPTGATSNEQFF.